Presented here are 10 T cell receptor beta chains from one specimen sequenced in a study of T cell responses to AZD1222 COVID-19 vaccine. Sequenced by immunoSEQ multiplex PCR; TCRdb stores in-frame clones only, minus some. In the table there are 54,000 or so clones, approximately 90% of which are singletons. The material was peripheral blood, obtained on day 0 of AZD1222 vaccination. These receptor sequences come from an adult in good health.

The chain couples TRBV7-2 to TRBJ2-7; D gene uncertain. Trimming took off 1 base at V and 6 bases at J, with 7 bases between the two ends. The germline V gene has CDR1 SGHTA and CDR2 FQGNSA. This CDR3 is built from 12 residues. The CDR3 bases are TGTGCCAGCAGCTTAGAGGTCGTCGAGCAGTACTTC. Amino acid sequence: CASSLEVVEQYF.

The rearrangement joins TRBV14 to TRBJ2-7; TRBD1 agrees at 11 bases. The CDR3 consists of 13 residues. J lost 6 bases, V lost 7 bases, and 5 bases had no gene match. In germline, CDR1 is SGHDN, CDR2 FVKESK. DNA of the CDR3: TGTGCCAGCACCTGGACAGGGGGCGGCGAGCAGTACTTC. Translating gives CASTWTGGGEQYF.

This chain connects TRBV29-1 to TRBJ2-2, with D tentatively TRBD2 (5 bases). The V and J ends lost 0 bases and 5 bases respectively, with 13 bases between them. The CDR3 is 15 amino acids. CDR1 is SQVTM, CDR2 ANQGSEA, per germline. In nucleotides, the CDR3 is TGCAGCGTTGAAGACCCCTGGACTGATACCGGGGAGCTGTTTTTT. Translation: CSVEDPWTDTGELFF.

The chain has TRBV28 and TRBJ2-7, with 9 bases aligning to TRBD1. The V segment lost 0 bases and the J segment 12 bases; nucleotides outside the gene matches: 9. Germline V CDR1 and CDR2: MDHEN, SYDVKM. The CDR3 totals 14 residues. CDR3 bases: TGTGCCAGCAGTTTATGGCCGGGACAGGGTTCCTTGTACTTC. Encoded protein: CASSLWPGQGSLYF. Variable domain in full (rest from reference TRBV28 and TRBJ2-7): DVKVTQSSRYLVKRTGEKVFLECVQDMDHENMFWYRQDPGLGLRLIYFSYDVKMKEKGDIPEGYSVSREKKERFSLILESASTNQTSMYLCASSLWPGQGSLYFGPGTRLTVT.

CDR3 DNA: TGTGCCAGCAGTTACTCTGCAGGGCAGCCCCAGCATTTT. This codes for CASSYSAGQPQHF. The rearrangement links TRBV6-5 to TRBJ1-5; D perhaps matches TRBD1 (5 bases). The CDR3 length is 13 residues. The V gene lost 0 bases and the J gene lost 7 bases, with 7 bases spanning the gap. Per the germline V gene, CDR1 is MNHEY and CDR2 is SVGAGI.

V usage is TRBV19 and J usage is TRBJ2-7; TRBD1 matches at 9 bases. Trimming cost V 6 bases and J 3 bases; bases outside gene matches: 6. Germline values: CDR1 LNHDA, CDR2 SQIVND (reference sequence). The CDR3 totals 14 residues. In nucleotides, the CDR3 is TGTGCCAGTAGGGCCGGGACAGGGAGCTACGAGCAGTACTTC. It codes for CASRAGTGSYEQYF. The whole variable domain, filled in from reference TRBV19 and TRBJ2-7, reads DGGITQSPKYLFRKEGQNVTLSCEQNLNHDAMYWYRQDPGQGLRLIYYSQIVNDFQKGDIAEGYSVSREKKESFPLTVTSAQKNPTAFYLCASRAGTGSYEQYFGPGTRLTVT.

The V and J genes are TRBV9 and TRBJ2-1; D may be TRBD1 (5 bases). The CDR3 covers 15 residues. Germline CDR1 reads SGDLS; CDR2 reads YYNGEE. Trimming stripped 4 bases from V and 0 bases from J, with 11 bases between. The CDR3 coding sequence is TGTGCCAGCAGCCGACAGTTCAGCTCCTACAATGAGCAGTTCTTC. Translation: CASSRQFSSYNEQFF. Drawing the rest from reference TRBV9 and TRBJ2-1, the complete variable domain is DSGVTQTPKHLITATGQRVTLRCSPRSGDLSVYWYQQSLDQGLQFLIQYYNGEERAKGNILERFSAQQFPDLHSELNLSSLELGDSALYFCASSRQFSSYNEQFFGPGTRLTVL.

The chain joins TRBV24-1 to TRBJ1-2; 7 bases align to TRBD1. After removal of 4 bases from V and 7 bases from J, the junction contained 8 bases not matched to a gene. CDR1 KGHDR and CDR2 SFDVKD come from the germline V gene. The CDR3 totals 14 residues. The CDR3 is CATSDPDRLGGYTF. The CDR3 DNA reads as TGTGCCACCAGTGACCCGGACAGGCTGGGTGGCTACACCTTC.

The chain joins TRBV5-4 to TRBJ2-4, with D tentatively TRBD1 (5 bases). Trimming pared 4 bases from V and 2 bases from J, leaving 10 bases between. CDR1 SGHNT and CDR2 YYREEE come from the germline V gene (reference sequence). This CDR3 contains 14 residues. The CDR3 is CASSPQASKNIQYF. CDR3 nucleotide sequence: TGTGCCAGCAGCCCACAGGCTTCCAAAAACATTCAGTACTTC.

The CDR3 here is CASSLRGRSAEAFF. CDR3 nucleotides: TGTGCCAGCAGCCTAAGGGGAAGGTCGGCTGAAGCTTTCTTT. The gene calls are TRBV5-6 and TRBJ1-1; D is possibly TRBD1 (5 bases). The CDR3 spans 14 residues. Germline values: CDR1 SGHDT, CDR2 YYEEEE. V was pared by 4 bases and J by 6 bases, with 16 bases between.